Presented here are 10 T cell receptor beta chains from one specimen sequenced in a study of cytomegalovirus exposure and HLA in healthy donors. Vbeta (60) and Jbeta (13) primers were used in the PCR. Sequencing used immunoSEQ multiplex PCR; TCRdb keeps in-frame clones, though not all of them. The data contain over 100,000 clones, around 61% of them singletons. Material for sequencing was PBMCs. These receptors were taken from a woman aged 30 to 39 in good health and CMV-seronegative.

The chain links TRBV29-1 to TRBJ2-1; TRBD1 might be the D (5 bases). V lost 3 bases and J lost 5, with 11 bases in between. This CDR3 region has 13 residues. Germline CDR1 reads SQVTM; CDR2 reads ANQGSEA. The CDR3 sequence: CSVDHRLDNEQFF. The DNA of the CDR3 is TGCAGCGTTGATCACAGGTTAGACAATGAGCAGTTCTTC.

This clone was seen a few times. This sequence joins TRBV7-8 and TRBJ1-2; 11 bases line up with TRBD1. The CDR3 has 16 residues. The V gene's germline CDR1 is SGHVS and CDR2 FQNEAQ. Trimming cost V 5 bases and J 8 bases; bases outside gene matches: 13. This chain's CDR3 is CASSAYSGTGGYGYTF. CDR3 in DNA: TGTGCCAGCAGCGCCTACTCCGGGACAGGGGGTTACGGCTACACCTTC.

V is TRBV5-6 and J is TRBJ1-1, with 8 positions matching TRBD1. Per germline, CDR1 SGHDT and CDR2 YYEEEE. CDR3 size: 13 residues. The V gene end was trimmed by 2 bases and the J gene end by 5 bases; junction bases not matched to a gene: 2. The CDR3 DNA is TGTGCCAGCAGCTTTGGACAGGGAACTGAAGCTTTCTTT. Translated: CASSFGQGTEAFF.

This chain uses TRBV16 with TRBJ2-4; possible D gene TRBD1, 6 bases. This CDR3 is built from 13 residues. The germline V and J ends were trimmed by 2 bases and 5 bases, with 7 bases remaining between them. Germline V gene sequence: CDR1 KGHSY, CDR2 FQNENV. The CDR3 DNA sequence: TGTGCCAGCAGCCAAAACAGGGAAAACATTCAGTACTTC. This translates into CASSQNRENIQYF.

This rearrangement joins TRBV10-3 to TRBJ2-3, with D maybe TRBD2 (6 bases). Germline V gene data show CDR1 as ENHRY and CDR2 as SYGVKD. This CDR3 contains 13 residues. Trimming removed 6 bases at V and 2 bases at J, with 9 bases between. CDR3 amino acids: CAIRGGLTDTQYF. CDR3 DNA sequence: TGTGCCATCAGGGGGGGTCTCACAGATACGCAGTATTTT.

CDR3 region: CSVAGTANQPQHF. CDR3 bases: TGCAGCGTCGCCGGGACAGCTAATCAGCCCCAGCATTTT. The chain recombines TRBV29-1 with TRBJ1-5; TRBD1 matches 7 bases. CDR1 is SQVTM and CDR2 is ANQGSEA in the germline V gene. There are 13 residues in the CDR3. The V gene end was trimmed by 6 bases and the J gene end by 4 bases; junction bases not matched to a gene: 6.

The chain employs TRBV21-1 and TRBJ1-2; TRBD1 is the table's D call, not checked against the DNA. TRBV21-1 is recorded as a pseudogene. This CDR3 has 15 amino acids. CDR3 nucleotides: TGTGCCAGCAGCCACGGGACAGTGATACCAACTGGCTACACCTTC. This codes for CASSHGTVIPTGYTF.

This clone was seen only once. The gene calls are TRBV28 and TRBJ1-1, with 9 bases fitting TRBD1. J lost 5 bases, V lost 5 bases, and 9 bases had no gene match. CDR1 and CDR2 (germline): MDHEN, SYDVKM. The CDR3 consists of 15 residues. CDR3 nucleotides: TGTGCCAGCAGTCTAGGTGGACAGGGGTTGACTGAAGCTTTCTTT. It translates to CASSLGGQGLTEAFF.

In this sample, this clone turned up once. The rearrangement links TRBV6-1 to TRBJ1-5, with D possibly being TRBD1 (5 bases). V lost 5 bases and J 5 bases, leaving 16 bases between the germline ends. From germline, CDR1 is MNHNS and CDR2 SASEGT. This CDR3 has 15 amino acids. CDR3 loop: CASSSLGGLDQPQHF. Here the CDR3 DNA reads TGTGCCAGCAGTTCTCTGGGGGGTCTCGATCAGCCCCAGCATTTT.

As for this clone: Sequence at one end of the junction differs from germline and may be a read error. The gene calls are TRBV30 and TRBJ2-2, with D possibly being TRBD1 (6 bases). The CDR3 runs to 18 residues. CDR1 is GTSNPN, CDR2 SVGIG, per germline (reference sequence). CDR3 bases: TGTGCCTGGGGTGTGCTTAGATTGTCGGACAGCTACACCGGGGAGCTGTTTTTT. This codes for CAWGVLRLSDSYTGELFF.